The entry that follows covers one T cell receptor beta chain sequence. Per the study methods: Quantification of nucleated cells was approximated via reference gene primer amplification. Profiled with immunoSEQ multiplex PCR; TCRdb holds only in-frame clones, not every one. D and trimming were read from the DNA, whereas the V and J calls and clone size are those reported in that table. The sample consists of some 45,000 clones, roughly four fifths of them appearing once. The V gene's germline CDR1 is KGHSH and CDR2 LQKENI. V lost 3 bases and J 0 bases, leaving 17 bases between the germline ends. The length of the CDR3 is 18 residues. This sample was included in a study of blood T cell repertoires in COVID-19.

The source material was peripheral blood. This TCR derives from a man in his fifties or sixties with acute or convalescent COVID-19. The chain joins TRBV18 to TRBJ1-4, with D possibly being TRBD1 (6 bases). The CDR3 DNA sequence: TGTGCCAGCTCACCTCCCACAGGGAACTATGCAACTAATGAAAAACTGTTTTTT. It is translated as CASSPPTGNYATNEKLFF.